The clone carrying this T cell receptor (beta chain) was seen more than once but under ten times. Sequenced by immunoSEQ multiplex PCR; TCRdb stores in-frame clones only, minus some. The sample includes approximately 170,000 clones, about 74% of them seen just once. These data come from a study of blood T cell repertoires in COVID-19. Study overall: There were acute and convalescent COVID-19 samples, and they came from the United States, Italy and Spain.

The CDR3 spans 14 residues. Germline CDR1 MNHEY, CDR2 SVGAGI. Trimming took 6 bases from V and 6 from J; bases not matched to a gene: 6. Sample: peripheral blood. This sequence was found in an elderly woman with acute or convalescent COVID-19. The chain recombines TRBV6-5 with TRBJ2-7, with TRBD1 matching over 12 bases. CDR3 in amino acids: CASSRDRGRGEQYF. CDR3 coding DNA: TGTGCCAGCAGCCGGGACAGGGGGCGCGGCGAGCAGTACTTC.